The rows below give T cell receptor beta chains drawn from one sample of a study of blood T cell repertoires in COVID-19. The method was immunoSEQ multiplex PCR; TCRdb's version includes in-frame clones alone and lacks a portion of them. The data hold a few hundred thousand clones, with 90% observed a single time. The sequencing sample was made of peripheral blood. The receptors were sampled from a woman aged 60-75 years with COVID-19, enrolled during active disease. Each CDR3 is given with its conserved first and last residue. D genes are given only for firm matches. Rows give clone size only sometimes, using once, few, many, or a class for an expanded clone.

abundance	j_gene	v_gene	d_gene	CDR3nt	CDR3aa
NA	TRBJ2-1	TRBV5-4	TRBD2	TGTGCCAGCAGCCCCCTTACTAGCGGGGGGGCGAATGAGCAGTTCTTC	CASSPLTSGGANEQFF
NA	TRBJ1-4	TRBV27	NA	TGTGCCAGCAGTTTATCGCCCGTACATGGAGGGAATGAAAAACTGTTTTTT	CASSLSPVHGGNEKLFF
NA	TRBJ1-1	TRBV12-5	TRBD1	TGTGCTAGTGGTTTGGGTGAAACAGGGGCTTTAACTGAAGCTTTCTTT	CASGLGETGALTEAFF
NA	TRBJ1-3	TRBV2	TRBD1	TGTGCCAGCAGTGGGGACAGATTTCTCCTGGAAAACACCATATATTTT	CASSGDRFLLENTIYF
NA	TRBJ2-7	TRBV19	TRBD1	TGTGCCAGTAGTATAGGACAGGGGGCCTACGAGCAGTACTTC	CASSIGQGAYEQYF
NA	TRBJ1-5	TRBV16	TRBD1	TGTGCCAGCAGCCGAGGACAGGCGATCAATCAGCCCCAGCATTTT	CASSRGQAINQPQHF
NA	TRBJ2-1	TRBV15	TRBD2	TGTGCCACCAGCAGGGTAGCGGGGGGGAACAATGAGCAGTTCTTC	CATSRVAGGNNEQFF
NA	TRBJ1-1	TRBV11-2	NA	TGTGCCAGCAGCTTAGCAAACACTGAAGCTTTCTTT	CASSLANTEAFF
NA	TRBJ1-3	TRBV5-6	NA	TGTGCCAGCAGCTTGTATTCTTTGCGCTCCTCTGGAAACACCATATATTTT	CASSLYSLRSSGNTIYF
once	TRBJ2-3	TRBV30	NA	TGTGCCTGGAGTGTAAGTGGAACAGCAGATACGCAGTATTTT	CAWSVSGTADTQYF
NA	TRBJ2-5	TRBV5-6	TRBD1	TGTGCCAGCAGCTTGGCTACGGACAGGCGAGAGACCCAGTACTTC	CASSLATDRRETQYF
NA	TRBJ1-4	TRBV6-6	TRBD1	TGTGCCAGCAGACGATCCGGGACAGGGGATGAAAAACTGTTTTTT	CASRRSGTGDEKLFF
few	TRBJ1-5	TRBV7-2	TRBD1	TGTGCCAGCAGCTTAGAAGTGGGCGGACAGGGGGCTTATCAGCCCCAGCATTTT	CASSLEVGGQGAYQPQHF
few	TRBJ2-5	TRBV18	NA	TGTGCCAGCTCACCTGATTTGGGGGCCCAAGAGACCCAGTACTTC	CASSPDLGAQETQYF
NA	TRBJ2-2	TRBV4-2	TRBD1	TGTGCCAGCAGCCTTACCGGGACAGTAAACACCGGGGAGCTGTTTTTT	CASSLTGTVNTGELFF
many	TRBJ1-2	TRBV7-2	TRBD1	TGTGCCAGCAGGGGACAGGACTCTAACTATGGCTACACCTTC	CASRGQDSNYGYTF
NA	TRBJ1-1	TRBV7-9	TRBD1	TGTGCCAGCAGCCAACTAACAGGGGCCCGTGAAGCTTTCTTT	CASSQLTGAREAFF
NA	TRBJ2-4	TRBV9	NA	TGTGCCAGCAGCGGACTTGGCCAAAACATTCAGTACTTC	CASSGLGQNIQYF
few	TRBJ1-2	TRBV6-5	NA	TGTGCCAGCAGTTACTCTGGCAACTATGGCTACACCTTC	CASSYSGNYGYTF
NA	TRBJ2-5	TRBV7-2	NA	TGTGCCAGCAGTCGACAGGCGGAAGAGACCCAGTACTTC	CASSRQAEETQYF
NA	TRBJ2-1	TRBV7-2	TRBD2	TGTGCCAGCAGCTCGGGACTAGCGAGTTACAATGAGCAGTTCTTC	CASSSGLASYNEQFF
NA	TRBJ1-2	TRBV6-5	TRBD1	TGTGCCAGCAACGGAGGGGGCCTCTCTAACTATGGCTACACCTTC	CASNGGGLSNYGYTF
NA	TRBJ2-1	TRBV6-2/TRBV6-3	TRBD2	TGTGCCAGCAGTTGGGGACTAGCGACCTACAATGAGCAGTTCTTC	CASSWGLATYNEQFF
NA	TRBJ2-6	TRBV5-4	NA	TGTGCCAGCAGCTTGGGACCGGACAGAAACAACGTCCTGACTTTC	CASSLGPDRNNVLTF
NA	TRBJ2-3	TRBV5-3	TRBD2	TGTGCCAGAAGCACTGATCGGGGACTAGCGGGGATAACAGATACGCAGTATTTT	CARSTDRGLAGITDTQYF
NA	TRBJ1-1	TRBV7-9	TRBD1	TGTGCCAGCAGCTCGTGGGACAGGGAAGCTTTCTTT	CASSSWDREAFF